This TCR beta chain stems from a study of T cells after yellow fever vaccination. Overall study results and limits: A limited proportion of clonotypes was detected within both the CD4 and CD8 compartments. Any FACS-sorted repertoire could hold abundant clonotypes that contaminate it from the bulk population.

V lost 7 bases, J lost 1 base, and 11 bases lay in between. The CDR3 runs to 14 residues. Concerning this clonotype: No antigen is known for it.

TCRdb re-derived calls from the 5' RACE reads in MiXCR, one entry per CDR3 protein. The profile shows approximately 70,000 distinct CDR3 sequences, around 7% of them singletons. This clonotype was obtained from a man aged 18 to 29 who received the YFV17D yellow fever vaccine. The gene calls are TRBV12-3 or TRBV12-4 and TRBJ2-1; D is unresolved. The sample consisted of CD8+ T cells sorted from PBMCs, taken 10 days after the first yellow fever vaccination. CDR3 sequence: CASTLGSSYNEQFF. The DNA of the CDR3 is TGTGCCAGCACCCTAGGATCGTCCTACAATGAGCAGTTCTTC.